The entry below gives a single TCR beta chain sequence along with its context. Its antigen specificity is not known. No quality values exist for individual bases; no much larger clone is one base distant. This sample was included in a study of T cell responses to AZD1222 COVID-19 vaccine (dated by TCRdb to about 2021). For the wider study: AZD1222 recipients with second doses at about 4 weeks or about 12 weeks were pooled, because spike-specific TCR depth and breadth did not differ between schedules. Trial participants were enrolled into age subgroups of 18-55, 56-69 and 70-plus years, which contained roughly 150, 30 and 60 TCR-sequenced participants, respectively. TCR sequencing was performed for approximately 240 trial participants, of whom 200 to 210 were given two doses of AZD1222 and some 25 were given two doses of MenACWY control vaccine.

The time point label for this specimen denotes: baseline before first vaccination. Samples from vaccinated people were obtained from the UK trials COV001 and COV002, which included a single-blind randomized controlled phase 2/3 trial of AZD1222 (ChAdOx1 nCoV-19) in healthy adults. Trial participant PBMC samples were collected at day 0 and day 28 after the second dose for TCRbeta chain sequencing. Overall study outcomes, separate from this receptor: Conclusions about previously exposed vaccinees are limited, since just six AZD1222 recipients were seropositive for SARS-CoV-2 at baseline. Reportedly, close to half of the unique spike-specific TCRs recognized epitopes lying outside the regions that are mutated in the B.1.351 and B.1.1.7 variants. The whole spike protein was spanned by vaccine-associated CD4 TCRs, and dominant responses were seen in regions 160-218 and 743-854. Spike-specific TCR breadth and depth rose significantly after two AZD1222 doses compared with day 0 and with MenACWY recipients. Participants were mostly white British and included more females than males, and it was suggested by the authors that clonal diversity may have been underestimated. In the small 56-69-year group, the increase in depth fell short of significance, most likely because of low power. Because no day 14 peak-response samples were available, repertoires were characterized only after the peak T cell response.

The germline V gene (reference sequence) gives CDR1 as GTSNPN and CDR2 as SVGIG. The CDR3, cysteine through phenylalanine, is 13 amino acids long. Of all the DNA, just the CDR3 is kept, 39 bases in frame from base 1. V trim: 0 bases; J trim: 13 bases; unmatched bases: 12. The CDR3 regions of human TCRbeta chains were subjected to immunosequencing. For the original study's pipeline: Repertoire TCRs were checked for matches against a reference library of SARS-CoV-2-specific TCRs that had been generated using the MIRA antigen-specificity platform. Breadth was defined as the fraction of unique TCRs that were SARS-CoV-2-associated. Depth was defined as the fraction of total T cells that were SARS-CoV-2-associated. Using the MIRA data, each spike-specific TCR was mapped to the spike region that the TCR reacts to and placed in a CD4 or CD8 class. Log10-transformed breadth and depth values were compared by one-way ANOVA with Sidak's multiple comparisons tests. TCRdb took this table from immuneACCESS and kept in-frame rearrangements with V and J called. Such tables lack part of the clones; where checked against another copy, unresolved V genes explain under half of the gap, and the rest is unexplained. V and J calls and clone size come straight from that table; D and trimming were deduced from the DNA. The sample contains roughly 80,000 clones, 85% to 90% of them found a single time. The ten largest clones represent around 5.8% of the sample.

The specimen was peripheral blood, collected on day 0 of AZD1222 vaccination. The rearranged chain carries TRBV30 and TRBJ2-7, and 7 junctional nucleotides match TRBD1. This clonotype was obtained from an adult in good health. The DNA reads TGTGCCTGGAGTGTACAGAGACAGGGTCGAACTTACTTC. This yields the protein CAWSVQRQGRTYF.